The 14 T cell receptor beta chains below all came from one sample that was sequenced in a study of CD8+CD57+ T cells in acquired aplastic anemia. The use of genomic DNA as template underpinned the TCR beta VDJ and CDR3 profiling. TCRdb used MiXCR to reprocess the reads, holding one entry per CDR3 protein. The table has about 180,000 distinct CDR3 sequences, 50% to 65% seen once. Patients chosen for sequencing had CD8+CD57+ cells that had expanded, as shown by flow cytometry. The sequenced material came from sorted CD4+, CD8+, or CD8+CD57+ T cells (not recorded which) from PBMCs. These receptors were taken from a human donor with aplastic anemia.

Regarding this clonotype: This may stem from a read error, because a much larger clone lies one nucleotide away. The rearrangement joins TRBV7-8 to TRBJ2-1; D is undetermined. CDR3 length equals 11 residues. The V gene's germline CDR1 is SGHVS and CDR2 FQNEAQ. Trimming took 3 bases from V and 3 from J, leaving 0 bases between them. The CDR3 nucleotides are TGTGCCAGCAGCTTCTACAATGAGCAGTTCTTC. Protein sequence: CASSFYNEQFF.

This clonotype showed up just a few times. V and J are TRBV15 and TRBJ2-1, with D maybe TRBD1 (6 bases). The CDR3 contains 13 residues. Germline CDR1 is LNHNV and CDR2 is YYDKDF (reference sequence). Trimming removed 0 bases at V and 12 bases at J, with 12 bases between. The CDR3 sequence: CATSRDRGWGQFF. The CDR3 DNA is TGTGCCACCAGCAGAGACAGGGGTTGGGGGCAGTTCTTC.

The chain combines TRBV12-3 or TRBV12-4 with TRBJ2-3; no clear D gene. The CDR3 length is 14 residues. V lost 3 bases and J 6 bases, leaving 13 bases between the germline ends. This chain's CDR3 is CASSFSEFTDTQYF. The CDR3 coding sequence is TGTGCCAGCAGTTTCAGTGAGTTCACGGATACGCAGTATTTT.

This chain connects TRBV20-1 to TRBJ2-3, with 10 bases matching TRBD2. CDR1 and CDR2 from the germline V gene are DFQATT and SNEGSKA (reference sequence). The CDR3 length is 16 residues. Trimming cost V 4 bases and J 11 bases; bases outside gene matches: 18. The chain's CDR3 is CSAIPTSGPSYNEQYF. The CDR3 bases are TGCAGTGCTATCCCGACTAGCGGGCCCTCCTACAATGAGCAGTATTTT.

Notes on this clonotype: An end of the junction differs from the germline gene, which may be a read error. This chain links TRBV7-7 with TRBJ2-5; 7 nucleotides align to TRBD2. CDR1 SSHAT and CDR2 FNYEAQ come from the germline V gene (reference sequence). This CDR3 has 16 amino acids. For the CDR3, the DNA is TGTGCTAGCAGCTTAGCTAGAGCGGGGAGGCAAGAGACCCAGTACTTC. Its protein is CASSLARAGRQETQYF.

The chain links TRBV5-8 to TRBJ1-3, with D uncertain. This CDR3 comprises 15 residues. CDR1 is SGHTS, CDR2 YDEGEE, per germline. V was trimmed by 3 bases and J by 0 bases, leaving 10 bases between them. This CDR3 is CASSSRLSSGNTIYF. Written as DNA, the CDR3 is TGTGCCAGCAGCTCCCGACTGAGCTCTGGAAACACCATATATTTT. The full variable domain, rest sourced from reference TRBV5-8 and TRBJ1-3, is EAGVTQSPTHLIKTRGQQATLRCSPISGHTSVYWYQQALGLGLQFLLWYDEGEERNRGNFPPRFSGRQFPNYSSELNVNALELEDSALYLCASSSRLSSGNTIYFGEGSWLTVV.

This clonotype has only a few counts. CDR3 DNA: TGCGCCAGCAGCTTTCTCGAAAACACAGATACGCAGTATTTT. This sequence encodes CASSFLENTDTQYF. The V gene is TRBV10-1, the J gene TRBJ2-3; D unclear. Trimming cost V 6 bases and J 2 bases, with 12 bases left between them. The germline V gene encodes CDR1 WNHNN and CDR2 SYGVQD (reference sequence). The CDR3 loop spans 14 amino acids.

The chain employs TRBV5-1 and TRBJ2-1, with D maybe TRBD1 (6 bases). Trimming pared 2 bases from V and 9 bases from J, leaving 9 bases between. Germline V gives CDR1 SGHRS, CDR2 YFSETQ. The CDR3 totals 12 residues. The CDR3 is CASSFTGFEQFF. The CDR3 bases are TGCGCCAGCAGCTTCACAGGGTTTGAGCAGTTCTTC.

This chain uses TRBV5-1 with TRBJ2-3, with 10 bases that match TRBD2. Germline-derived CDR1 and CDR2 are SGHRS and YFSETQ. V shed 0 bases and J 4 bases; nucleotides not matched to a gene: 5. The CDR3 is 16 residues long. CDR3: CASSLETSGAADTQYF. The DNA of the CDR3 is TGCGCCAGCAGCTTGGAAACTAGCGGGGCCGCAGATACGCAGTATTTT.

For this clonotype: One junction end does not reproduce the germline sequence, and a read error may be involved. The chain carries TRBV7-9 and TRBJ2-3, with D possibly matching TRBD1 (5 bases). CDR1 SEHNR and CDR2 FQNEAQ come from the germline V gene (reference sequence). The CDR3 contains 14 residues. The DNA for the CDR3 is TGCGCCAGCAGCTTAGAACAGGATAGCTTGACGCAGTATTTT. It translates to CASSLEQDSLTQYF.

V and J are TRBV7-9 and TRBJ1-2; no definite D call. This CDR3 contains 14 residues. Trimming pared 0 bases from V and 3 bases from J, leaving 8 bases between. In germline, CDR1 is SEHNR, CDR2 FQNEAQ (reference sequence). CDR3 protein: CASSLAPEYYGYTF. The CDR3 DNA sequence: TGTGCCAGCAGCTTAGCGCCGGAATACTATGGCTACACCTTC.

Comments on this clonotype: A much more abundant neighbour one base away suggests this may be a read error. The gene calls are TRBV2 and TRBJ2-2, with D maybe TRBD2 (6 bases). This CDR3 contains 13 residues. From germline, CDR1 is SNHLY and CDR2 FYNNEI. The CDR3 loop is CASSSGEVGELLF. The CDR3 DNA follows: TGTGCCAGCAGTTCCGGGGAGGTCGGGGAGCTGTTATTT.

The J gene is TRBJ2-7, the V gene TRBV2; the D is unclear. The ends were cut back, 8 bases at V and 4 bases at J, with 9 bases in the middle. Germline V CDR1 and CDR2: SNHLY, FYNNEI. This CDR3 comprises 11 residues. DNA for the CDR3: TGTGCCAGCGTATGGAGTTACGAGCAGTACTTC. Its protein is CASVWSYEQYF.

This clonotype was seen many times. J is TRBJ1-1 and V is TRBV19; D is unresolved. This CDR3 is built from 13 residues. The germline CDR1 and CDR2 sequences are LNHDA and SQIVND (reference sequence). The V end lost 10 bases, the J end lost 5 bases, and 17 bases lay between the germline ends. Here the CDR3 reads CATIRAGRTEAFF. CDR3 nucleotides: TGTGCCACGATCCGAGCGGGGAGAACTGAAGCTTTCTTT.